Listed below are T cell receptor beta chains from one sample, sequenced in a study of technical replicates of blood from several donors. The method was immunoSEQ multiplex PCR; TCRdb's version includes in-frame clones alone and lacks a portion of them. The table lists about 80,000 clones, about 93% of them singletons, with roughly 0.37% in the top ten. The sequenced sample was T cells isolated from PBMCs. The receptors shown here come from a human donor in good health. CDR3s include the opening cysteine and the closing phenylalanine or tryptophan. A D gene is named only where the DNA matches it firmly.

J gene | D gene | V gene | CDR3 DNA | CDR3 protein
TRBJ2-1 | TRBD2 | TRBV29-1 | TGCAGCGTTGAAGATATTAGCGGGAGGGCTAATGAGCAGTTCTTC | CSVEDISGRANEQFF
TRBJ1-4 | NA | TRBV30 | TGTGCCGCGAGTTTTGAAAAACTGTTTTTT | CAASFEKLFF
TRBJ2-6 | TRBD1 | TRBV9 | TGTGCCAGCAGCGTAGGGGGGACAGCTGGGGCCAACGTCCTGACTTTC | CASSVGGTAGANVLTF
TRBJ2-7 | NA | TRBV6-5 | TGTGCCAGCAGTTACTCACACGGGGTTTTAGGAAACGAGCAGTACTTC | CASSYSHGVLGNEQYF
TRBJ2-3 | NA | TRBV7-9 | TGTGCCAGCAGCGCCGTAGGGGGCACAGATACGCAGTATTTT | CASSAVGGTDTQYF
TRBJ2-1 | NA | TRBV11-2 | TGTGCCAGCAGCTTACCCAGTCGGGGTTTATGGAATGAGCAGTTCTTC | CASSLPSRGLWNEQFF
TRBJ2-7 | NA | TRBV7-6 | TGTGCCAGCAGCTTAAGTACAGGCGAGCAGTACTTC | CASSLSTGEQYF
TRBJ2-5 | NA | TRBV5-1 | TGCGCCAGCAGCTTGGCCTTCGGGGAGACCCAGTACTTC | CASSLAFGETQYF
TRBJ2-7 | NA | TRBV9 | TGTGCCAGCAGCGAAGAGGGAGAATCCTACGAGCAGTACTTC | CASSEEGESYEQYF
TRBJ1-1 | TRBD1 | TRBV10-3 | TGTGCCATCAGTGTAACAGGGGAGAGCACTGAAGCTTTCTTT | CAISVTGESTEAFF
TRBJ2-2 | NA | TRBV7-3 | TGTGCCAGCAGCCCCCCGGTTTCCGGGGAGCTGTTTTTT | CASSPPVSGELFF
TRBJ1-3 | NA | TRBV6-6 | TGTGCCAGCAGTTACTACCCCTCGGGGGAGGGAAACACCATATATTTT | CASSYYPSGEGNTIYF
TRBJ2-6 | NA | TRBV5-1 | TGCGCCAGCAGCTTGGGAGTATACTCTGGGGCCAACGTCCTGACTTTC | CASSLGVYSGANVLTF
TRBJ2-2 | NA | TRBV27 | TGTGCCAGCAGTTTAGCGGGCGGCGGACCGAACACCGGGGAGCTGTTTTTT | CASSLAGGGPNTGELFF
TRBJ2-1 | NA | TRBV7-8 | TGTGCCAGCAGCTTACGCATAGGACTATCAGACAATGAGCAGTTCTTC | CASSLRIGLSDNEQFF
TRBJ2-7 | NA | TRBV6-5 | TGTGCCAGCAGTTACAGTACACCGGGTTACGAGCAGTACTTC | CASSYSTPGYEQYF
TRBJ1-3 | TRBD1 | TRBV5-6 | TGTGCCAGCAGCTTGTTGTGGGAACAGGGACAGGACTCTGGAAACACCATATATTTT | CASSLLWEQGQDSGNTIYF
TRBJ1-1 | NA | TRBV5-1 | TGCGCCAGCAGCCTTACAGGGCTGAACACTGAAGCTTTCTTT | CASSLTGLNTEAFF
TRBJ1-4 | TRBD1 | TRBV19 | TGTGCCAGTAAAGGCCCGGGACAGGCTAATGAAAAACTGTTTTTT | CASKGPGQANEKLFF
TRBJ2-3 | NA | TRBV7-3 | TGTGCCAGCAGCTTAACGAGGGCGGATACGCAGTATTTT | CASSLTRADTQYF